This record looks at one T cell receptor beta chain sequence and its context. No antigen is known for it. This entry is derived from a study of T cell repertoires in cytomegalovirus infection. Findings and caveats of the study: The cumulative frequency of public TCR beta families distinguished individuals who carried CMV together with the relevant HLA.

TCRdb independently ran MiXCR on the reads; one entry per CDR3 protein. Of over 450,000 distinct CDR3 sequences in the sample, about 10% were seen once. This TCR was recovered from a human donor in good health (CMV status not recorded). Some clones in this sample may be carry-over from other donors' samples. The sequenced sample consisted of PBMCs.

In DNA form, the CDR3 reads TGCGCCAGCAGCTTGGCGGGGACTGCGAGCTCCTACAATGAGCAGTTCTTC. It translates to CASSLAGTASSYNEQFF. The J gene is TRBJ2-1, the V gene TRBV5-1, with a possible D match to TRBD2 (6 bases). The CDR3 totals 17 residues. CDR1 is SGHRS, CDR2 YFSETQ, per germline. Trimming took 0 bases from V and 0 from J, leaving 13 bases between them.